These 25 T cell receptor beta chains came from one sample sequenced in a study of blood T cell repertoires in COVID-19. Repertoires were generated with immunoSEQ multiplex PCR, while TCRdb's copy carries only in-frame clones and drops some. The data show around 110,000 clones, 84% seen once. Sequences were obtained from PBMCs or T cells enriched from blood (not recorded which). These receptors were collected from a woman under 40 who had recovered from COVID-19.

J is TRBJ2-4 and V is TRBV3-1 (or the pseudogene TRBV3-2); 8 bases are a match to TRBD1. V was pared by 3 bases and J by 3 bases, with 7 bases of the junction left unmatched. This CDR3 has 16 amino acids. The germline V gene has CDR1 LGHDT and CDR2 YNNKEL (reference sequence). DNA of the CDR3: TGTGCCAGCAGCCACGTCCCGACAGGGGTCAAAAACATTCAGTACTTC. It encodes CASSHVPTGVKNIQYF.

The V gene is TRBV2, the J gene TRBJ2-2, with D possibly TRBD2 on 5 matching bases. Germline V gene data show CDR1 as SNHLY and CDR2 as FYNNEI. V dropped 5 bases and J dropped 6 bases, with 16 bases sitting between them. The CDR3 totals 15 residues. CDR3 sequence: CASSSRGLRSGELFF. The CDR3 DNA is TGTGCCAGCAGTTCTCGGGGTCTGAGATCCGGGGAGCTGTTTTTT.

This rearrangement joins TRBV2 to TRBJ2-3, with 8 bases matching TRBD1. Looked up from germline, CDR1 is SNHLY and CDR2 is FYNNEI. This CDR3 comprises 15 residues. The V segment lost 5 bases and the J segment 7 bases; nucleotides outside the gene matches: 11. CDR3 loop: CASSQGQGGAHTQYF. Here the CDR3 DNA reads TGTGCCAGCAGTCAAGGACAGGGAGGAGCTCATACGCAGTATTTT.

This rearrangement joins TRBV4-3 to TRBJ2-5; 8 nucleotides line up with TRBD1. The CDR3 sequence is 16 residues long. Germline V gives CDR1 LGHNA, CDR2 YSLEER. V lost 0 bases, J lost 4 bases, and 7 bases stayed unmatched. The CDR3 loop is CASSQDRGQGAETQYF. CDR3 DNA sequence: TGCGCCAGCAGCCAAGATCGGGGGCAGGGGGCAGAGACCCAGTACTTC.

The chain couples TRBV18 to TRBJ2-3; 10 nucleotides agree with TRBD2. J gave up 5 bases and V 2 bases, and 7 bases lay outside the gene matches. The CDR3 is 16 amino acids. Looked up from germline, CDR1 is KGHSH and CDR2 is LQKENI. This CDR3 reads CASSPASGRAKDTQYF. CDR3 coding DNA: TGTGCCAGCTCACCAGCGAGCGGGAGGGCCAAAGATACGCAGTATTTT.

The chain combines TRBV19 with TRBJ2-2; D may be TRBD2 (6 bases). The ends were cut back, 6 bases at V and 2 bases at J, with 13 bases in the middle. The CDR3 has 15 residues. Germline CDR1 LNHDA, CDR2 SQIVND (reference sequence). The CDR3 region is CASRTGERNTGELFF. The CDR3 nucleotides read TGTGCCAGTAGGACGGGGGAGCGTAACACCGGGGAGCTGTTTTTT.

This clone was seen a single time. This chain joins TRBV6-5 and TRBJ2-2; 10 bases agree with TRBD1. Germline CDR1 MNHEY, CDR2 SVGAGI. The length of the CDR3 is 15 residues. Trimming removed 5 bases from V and 10 bases from J; junction bases left unmatched: 10. CDR3 nucleotides: TGTGCCAGCAGTCGGGCGGGGACAGGGGAGGAGGAGCTGTTTTTT. It specifies CASSRAGTGEEELFF.

The V gene is TRBV6-2 or TRBV6-3, the J gene TRBJ2-7, with 10 bases aligning to TRBD2. This CDR3 region has 15 residues. Unmatched junction bases numbered 3, after V lost 4 bases and J lost 0 bases. The germline gives CDR1 MNHEY, CDR2 SVGEGT. CDR3 sequence: CASSSSGGGSYEQYF. CDR3 coding DNA: TGTGCCAGCAGTTCTAGCGGGGGAGGCTCCTACGAGCAGTACTTC.

This chain uses TRBV5-8 with TRBJ1-2, with D maybe TRBD1 (6 bases). Germline V gives CDR1 SGHTS, CDR2 YDEGEE. This CDR3 contains 15 residues. With 2 bases removed from V and 0 bases from J, the gap between germline ends came to 11 bases. CDR3 DNA sequence: TGTGCCAGCAGCTTCCAAGGGGGAACTAACTATGGCTACACCTTC. Its translation is CASSFQGGTNYGYTF.

The chain joins TRBV28 to TRBJ2-3, with D tentatively TRBD1 (6 bases). The CDR3 loop spans 15 amino acids. Trimming cost V 4 bases and J 5 bases, with 16 bases left between them. Germline V lookup: CDR1 MDHEN, CDR2 SYDVKM. The CDR3 region is CASSSPGRGLDTQYF. CDR3 sequence (DNA): TGTGCCAGCAGTTCCCCCGGCAGGGGCCTAGATACGCAGTATTTT.

Only a few counts were recorded for this clone. The rearrangement joins TRBV1 to TRBJ2-3; the DNA was not used to check the table's D call, TRBD1. TRBV1 is a pseudogene segment. This CDR3 is built from 18 residues. The CDR3 here is CTSSPNPGQGKDTDTQYF. CDR3 nucleotide sequence: TGCACCAGCAGCCCTAACCCAGGACAGGGAAAGGACACAGATACGCAGTATTTT.

The chain uses TRBV7-9 and TRBJ2-2; 7 bases match TRBD2. Germline lookup yields CDR1 SEHNR and CDR2 FQNEAQ (reference sequence). CDR3 length: 15 amino acids. J was trimmed by 7 bases and V by 3 bases; bases with no gene match: 8. The CDR3 here is CASSLPLASGGELFF. The DNA for the CDR3 is TGTGCCAGCAGCTTGCCACTAGCGTCGGGCGGGGAGCTGTTTTTT. Combining the CDR3 with reference TRBV7-9 and TRBJ2-2 gives the whole variable domain DTGVSQNPRHKITKRGQNVTFRCDPISEHNRLYWYRQTLGQGPEFLTYFQNEAQLEKSRLLSDRFSAERPKGSFSTLEIQRTEQGDSAMYLCASSLPLASGGELFFGEGSRLTVL.

V and J are TRBV6-1 and TRBJ1-1, with 10 bases that match TRBD1. V dropped 1 base and J dropped 4; count of bases not matched to a gene: 6. CDR1 MNHNS and CDR2 SASEGT come from the germline V gene. This CDR3 contains 16 residues. The CDR3 reads CASSEGPGQGFTEAFF. The CDR3 bases are TGTGCCAGCAGTGAAGGGCCGGGACAGGGGTTCACTGAAGCTTTCTTT.

V usage is TRBV3-1 (or the pseudogene TRBV3-2) and J usage is TRBJ2-5, with 8 bases matching TRBD1. The CDR3 consists of 15 residues. Germline CDR1 and CDR2: LGHDT and YNNKEL (reference sequence). Trimming at V came to 0 bases and at J to 5 bases, leaving 5 bases not matched to a gene. The CDR3: CASSQDQGAWETQYF. DNA for the CDR3: TGTGCCAGCAGCCAAGATCAGGGGGCGTGGGAGACCCAGTACTTC.

This clone has a handful of counts. The chain employs TRBV9 and TRBJ2-2; unclear D gene. Germline lookup yields CDR1 SGDLS and CDR2 YYNGEE. The CDR3 spans 12 residues. Trimming took 5 bases from V and 8 from J, leaving 10 bases between them. The CDR3 DNA is TGTGCCAGCAGTCCCGGTGAGGGGGAGCTGTTTTTT. Protein product: CASSPGEGELFF.

This sequence joins TRBV14 and TRBJ2-1; D remains ambiguous. This CDR3 spans 12 amino acids. CDR1 is SGHDN and CDR2 is FVKESK in the germline V gene. V was shortened by 4 bases and J by 8 bases, with 9 bases between the two germline ends. CDR3 in amino acids: CASSPYLDEQFF. The CDR3 nucleotides read TGTGCCAGCAGCCCCTACCTCGATGAGCAGTTCTTC. The full variable domain, rest sourced from reference TRBV14 and TRBJ2-1, is EAGVTQFPSHSVIEKGQTVTLRCDPISGHDNLYWYRRVMGKEIKFLLHFVKESKQDESGMPNNRFLAERTGGTYSTLKVQPAELEDSGVYFCASSPYLDEQFFGPGTRLTVL.

V is TRBV12-5 and J is TRBJ2-1; 11 nucleotides line up with TRBD1. The CDR3 contains 15 residues. J lost 7 bases, V lost 7 bases, and 9 bases had no gene match. Germline V gene sequence: CDR1 LGHNT, CDR2 FRNRAP. The CDR3, as DNA: TGTGCTAGTGCCCCCGGGACAGGGGGTCGGAATGAGCAGTTCTTC. Translated, it gives CASAPGTGGRNEQFF.

The genes are TRBV3-1 (or the pseudogene TRBV3-2) and TRBJ1-2, with TRBD1 matching over 9 bases. This CDR3 is 16 amino acids long. V was clipped by 4 bases and J by 6 bases; unmatched bases: 12. Germline-derived CDR1 and CDR2 are LGHDT and YNNKEL (reference sequence). CDR3 protein: CASSPSRLTGGNGYTF. The DNA of the CDR3 is TGTGCCAGCAGCCCTTCACGTTTAACAGGGGGCAATGGCTACACCTTC.

J is TRBJ2-4 and V is TRBV7-2; 9 nucleotides agree with TRBD1. The CDR3 runs 14 residues. From germline, CDR1 is SGHTA and CDR2 FQGNSA. The trim removed 2 bases at V and 5 bases at J, leaving 1 base unmatched. CDR3 DNA: TGTGCCAGCAGCTTACGACAGGGGGAAAACATTCAGTACTTC. It codes for CASSLRQGENIQYF.

This clone has just one count. The rearrangement links TRBV15 to TRBJ1-1; 12 bases agree with TRBD1. The CDR3 has 15 amino acids. Germline CDR1 is LNHNV and CDR2 is YYDKDF (reference sequence). Trimming at V came to 8 bases and at J to 3 bases, leaving 7 bases not matched to a gene. CDR3 loop: CATGTGGAWDTEAFF. CDR3 nucleotide sequence: TGTGCCACCGGGACAGGGGGCGCTTGGGACACTGAAGCTTTCTTT.

The rearrangement links TRBV18 to TRBJ2-5; 8 bases fit TRBD2. Losses at the gene ends were 1 base for V and 5 bases for J; bases not matched to a gene: 9. The CDR3 covers 16 residues. The germline gives CDR1 KGHSH, CDR2 LQKENI. Written as DNA, the CDR3 is TGTGCCAGCTCACCACTCCCGGGAGGGCCATTCGAGACCCAGTACTTC. Amino acid sequence: CASSPLPGGPFETQYF.

The chain employs TRBV10-3 and TRBJ2-1, with 10 bases lining up with TRBD2. The CDR3 runs 15 residues. V shed 6 bases and J 3 bases; nucleotides not matched to a gene: 5. Germline V gives CDR1 ENHRY, CDR2 SYGVKD. CDR3 nucleotide sequence: TGTGCCATCAGCCCCGGGACTAGCGACTACAATGAGCAGTTCTTC. It yields the protein CAISPGTSDYNEQFF.

The rearrangement uses TRBV30 and TRBJ1-6; D perhaps matches TRBD1 (6 bases). The CDR3 totals 15 residues. Germline loops: CDR1 GTSNPN, CDR2 SVGIG (reference sequence). Trimming took 4 bases from V and 7 from J, leaving 17 bases between them. The CDR3 nucleotides read TGTGCCTGGACCACGGCGGGGGCGGAGAATTCACCCCTCCACTTT. Residues: CAWTTAGAENSPLHF.

This clone is a singleton in its sample. The junction shows a germline mismatch at one end, possibly a read error. The rearrangement links TRBV28 to TRBJ1-2; a possible D gene is TRBD1 (6 bases). The CDR3 runs to 11 residues. The germline V gene has CDR1 MDHEN and CDR2 SYDVKM. The CDR3 DNA follows: TGTGCCAGCAGTCTACAGGGCCGAAAATTCTTC. It specifies CASSLQGRKFF.

In DNA form, the CDR3 reads TGTGCCAGCAGTTACAGACAAGCAAACACTGAAGCTTTCTTT. As protein: CASSYRQANTEAFF. The chain employs TRBV27 and TRBJ1-1; no firm D call. The germline gives CDR1 MNHEY, CDR2 SMNVEV (reference sequence). The CDR3 is 14 amino acids. Trimming stripped 4 bases from V and 2 bases from J, with 11 bases between.